Sequencing of this TCR beta chain was carried out in a study of blood T cell repertoires in COVID-19. Study at large: Donors in the United States, Italy and Spain gave samples during acute or convalescent COVID-19. From T cells, B-cell-depleted T cells, or PBMCs came the material, which was cDNA or gDNA.

V was cut by 3 bases and J by 4 bases, with 13 bases left in between. Germline CDR1 reads SGHRS; CDR2 reads YFSETQ. CDR3 length: 14 residues. In the original processing: Nucleated cell counts were estimated from reference gene primer amplification. Sequencing was performed with immunoSEQ multiplex PCR; in TCRdb, only in-frame clones are kept and a portion is missing. From that table come the V and J calls and clone size; the DNA was used to work out D and trimming. The sample holds under 100,000 clones, around four fifths seen once. The sequence was collected from an older man with active or convalescent COVID-19. This chain uses TRBV5-1 with TRBJ1-2, with a possible D match to TRBD1 (5 bases). Sequencing input: peripheral blood. CDR3 in DNA: TGCGCCAGCAGCTCCCCCAGTGGGGCCTATGGCTACACCTTC. Translation gives CASSSPSGAYGYTF.